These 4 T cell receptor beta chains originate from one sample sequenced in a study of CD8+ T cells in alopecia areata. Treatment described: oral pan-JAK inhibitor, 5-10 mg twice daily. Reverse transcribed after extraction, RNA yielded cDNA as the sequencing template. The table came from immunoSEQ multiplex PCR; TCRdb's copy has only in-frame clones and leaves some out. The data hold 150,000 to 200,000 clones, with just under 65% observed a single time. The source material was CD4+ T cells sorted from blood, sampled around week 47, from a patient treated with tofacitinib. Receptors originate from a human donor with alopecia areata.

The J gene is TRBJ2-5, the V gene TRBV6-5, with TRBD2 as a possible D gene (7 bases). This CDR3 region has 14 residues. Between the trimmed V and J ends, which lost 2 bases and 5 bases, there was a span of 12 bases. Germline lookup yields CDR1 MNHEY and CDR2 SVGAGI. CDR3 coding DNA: TGTGCCAGCAGTTACCGGGGGGCAAGCGAGACCCAGTACTTC. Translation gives CASSYRGASETQYF.

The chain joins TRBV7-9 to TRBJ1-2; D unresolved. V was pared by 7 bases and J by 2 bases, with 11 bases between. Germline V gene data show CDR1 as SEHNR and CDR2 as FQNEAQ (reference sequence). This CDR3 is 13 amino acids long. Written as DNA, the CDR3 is TGTGCCAGCACCGCCGGAGGGAACTATGGCTACACCTTC. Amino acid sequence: CASTAGGNYGYTF.

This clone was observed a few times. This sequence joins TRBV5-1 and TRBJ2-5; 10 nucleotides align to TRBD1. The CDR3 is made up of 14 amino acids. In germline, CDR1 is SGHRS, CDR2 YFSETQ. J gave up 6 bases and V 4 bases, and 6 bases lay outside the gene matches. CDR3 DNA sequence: TGCGCCAGCAGCCAGACAGGGGGCGTAAAGACCCAGTACTTC. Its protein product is CASSQTGGVKTQYF.

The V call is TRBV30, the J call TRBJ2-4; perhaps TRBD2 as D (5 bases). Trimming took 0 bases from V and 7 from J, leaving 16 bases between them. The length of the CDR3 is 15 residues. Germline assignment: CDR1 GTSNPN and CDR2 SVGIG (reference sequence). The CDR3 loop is CAWSVPWGVGNIQYF. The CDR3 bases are TGTGCCTGGAGTGTACCGTGGGGAGTCGGGAACATTCAGTACTTC.